The rows below give T cell receptor beta chains drawn from one sample of a study of CXCR3-negative and CXCR3-positive naive CD8 T cells. TCRdb reanalyzed the 5' RACE reads and collapses them to one entry per CDR3 protein, without DNA. The repertoire shows 20,000 to 25,000 distinct CDR3 sequences; the top ten hold 15% to 25%. Sequencing was performed on memory CD8+ T cells from blood. Source of these receptors: a human donor in good health. Some clones in this sample may be carry-over from other donors' samples. Both conserved end residues are part of each CDR3. Each record gives: V gene, J gene, CDR3 protein.

TRBV12-3/TRBV12-4	TRBJ2-7	CASSWGGQSSYEQYF
TRBV7-9	TRBJ1-1	CASSSPSGRGNTEAFF
TRBV9	TRBJ2-3	CASSPTDSPSTDTQYF
TRBV10-3	TRBJ2-5	CAISDSEVTQETQYF
TRBV7-9	TRBJ2-5	CASSPPAAPGLETQYF
TRBV6-4	TRBJ2-2	CASSASGDTGELFF
TRBV6-4	TRBJ2-2	CASSNDSEAGELFF
TRBV20-1	TRBJ2-1	CSAASGGGFNEQFF
TRBV20-1	TRBJ2-1	CSASVRLVNSCNEQFF
TRBV7-6	TRBJ2-1	CASSSTGWGGAHEQFF
TRBV6-5	TRBJ1-1	CASSRRENTEAFF
TRBV19	TRBJ2-7	CASSIKLAYEQYF
TRBV7-9	TRBJ2-7	CASSRQGYYEQYF
TRBV7-2	TRBJ2-1	CASSSGTIYNEQFF
TRBV28	TRBJ2-7	CASSWGPSDDRSSYEQYF
TRBV5-1	TRBJ2-7	CASSSPPYKQYF
TRBV7-3	TRBJ1-2	CASSAPPGPTDYGYTF
TRBV7-3	TRBJ2-7	CASSSGNEQYF
TRBV7-2	TRBJ2-4	CASSPTLDIQYF
TRBV4-2	TRBJ2-1	CASSQEASLSYNEQFF
TRBV7-2	TRBJ2-1	CASSLGYGGAYNEQFF
TRBV10-3	TRBJ2-2	CAISMDRANTGELFF